This is a list of T cell receptor beta chains from one sample in a study of shared clonotypes between healthy human individuals. The data were produced by immunoSEQ multiplex PCR, yet TCRdb's version contains in-frame clones alone and is incomplete. Altogether approximately 500,000 clones are present, about 96% being singletons, with the ten largest covering roughly 0.06%. The sample comprised naive CD4+ T cells sorted from blood. These TCRs come from a woman aged 25 to 39 in good health. Each CDR3 is given with its conserved first and last residue. A D gene is named only where the DNA matches it firmly. Where a row states a size, it is once, few, many or the class of an expanded clone; other rows omit it.

TRBJ1-5 | TRBV5-6 | TRBD1 | - | CASSFTGAGNQPQHF | TGTGCCAGCAGCTTCACAGGGGCGGGCAATCAGCCCCAGCATTTT
TRBJ1-5 | TRBV6-5 | TRBD1 | - | CASSPDRGHHQPQHF | TGTGCCAGCAGCCCGGACAGGGGGCATCATCAGCCCCAGCATTTT
TRBJ2-6 | TRBV19 | TRBD1 | - | CASSMGTVSRSLWANVLTF | TGTGCCAGTAGTATGGGGACAGTCTCCCGTTCCCTCTGGGCCAACGTCCTGACTTTC
TRBJ2-7 | TRBV28 | TRBD2 | - | CASSRSGGRLNEQYF | TGTGCCAGCAGTCGCTCGGGCGGGAGGTTAAACGAGCAGTACTTC
TRBJ2-7 | TRBV7-6 | - | - | CASSLALRTYEQYF | TGTGCCAGCAGCTTAGCCCTGCGCACCTACGAGCAGTACTTC
TRBJ1-2 | TRBV6-5 | TRBD1 | - | CASSPGTGYFGYTF | TGTGCCAGCAGCCCCGGGACAGGGTATTTTGGCTACACCTTC
TRBJ1-1 | TRBV4-1 | TRBD1 | - | CASSPGQGARTEAFF | TGCGCCAGCAGCCCAGGACAGGGGGCGCGCACTGAAGCTTTCTTT
TRBJ2-5 | TRBV6-6 | - | - | CASSPGGETQYF | TGTGCCAGCAGTCCAGGGGGGGAGACCCAGTACTTC
TRBJ2-1 | TRBV5-1 | - | - | CASSLTQTDEQFF | TGCGCCAGCAGCTTAACTCAGACCGATGAGCAGTTCTTC
TRBJ2-6 | TRBV5-6 | - | - | CASSPIDSGANVLTF | TGTGCCAGCAGCCCTATAGACTCTGGGGCCAACGTCCTGACTTTC
TRBJ2-7 | TRBV6-1 | TRBD2 | - | CASKLAVSYEQYF | TGTGCCAGCAAACTAGCGGTTTCCTACGAGCAGTACTTC
TRBJ2-1 | TRBV29-1 | - | - | CSVEGVRLPSDEQFF | TGCAGCGTTGAAGGGGTCCGTCTCCCTTCGGATGAGCAGTTCTTC
TRBJ2-7 | TRBV7-2 | - | - | CASSLGLGYEQYF | TGTGCCAGCAGCTTAGGACTGGGATACGAGCAGTACTTC
TRBJ2-3 | TRBV5-3 | - | - | CARSHTSTDTQYF | TGTGCCAGAAGCCACACTAGCACAGATACGCAGTATTTT
TRBJ2-5 | TRBV11-1 | - | - | CASSQNIGIIGETQYF | TGTGCCAGCAGCCAAAACATTGGTATTATCGGAGAGACCCAGTACTTC
TRBJ2-6 | TRBV7-3 | - | - | CASSSPGAGANVLTF | TGTGCCAGCAGCTCCCCAGGGGCAGGGGCCAACGTCCTGACTTTC
TRBJ1-1 | TRBV4-1 | TRBD1 | - | CASSPLKGAVGTEAFF | TGCGCCAGCAGCCCGTTGAAGGGGGCGGTCGGAACTGAAGCTTTCTTT
TRBJ2-5 | TRBV5-1 | TRBD1 | - | CASSLLSGTGGQETQYF | TGCGCCAGCAGCCTCTTATCCGGGACAGGGGGCCAAGAGACCCAGTACTTC
TRBJ2-1 | TRBV25-1 | - | - | CASRGPGWNEQFF | TGTGCCAGCAGGGGGCCGGGGTGGAATGAGCAGTTCTTC
TRBJ1-2 | TRBV9 | - | - | CASSVGGGAGAYGYTF | TGTGCCAGCAGCGTAGGTGGGGGAGCAGGAGCTTACGGCTACACCTTC
TRBJ2-7 | TRBV30 | - | - | CAWRTAAGGGEQYF | TGTGCCTGGAGAACGGCGGCAGGTGGGGGCGAGCAGTACTTC
TRBJ2-3 | TRBV29-1 | - | - | CSVPRADTQYF | TGCAGCGTTCCTCGCGCGGATACGCAGTATTTT
TRBJ2-7 | TRBV5-1 | - | - | CASSLVGRGYEQYF | TGCGCCAGCAGCTTGGTGGGCAGGGGTTACGAGCAGTACTTC
TRBJ1-2 | TRBV19 | TRBD1 | - | CASTPDREWYGYTF | TGTGCCAGTACCCCGGACAGGGAATGGTATGGCTACACCTTC
TRBJ1-5 | TRBV5-4 | - | - | CASSNRSQTQPQHF | TGTGCCAGCAGCAATCGGAGTCAGACCCAGCCCCAGCATTTT
TRBJ1-1 | TRBV11-2 | - | - | CASSPMGTEAFF | TGTGCCAGCAGCCCTATGGGGACTGAAGCTTTCTTT
TRBJ1-2 | TRBV20-1 | - | few | CSAGHPGGYTF | TGCAGTGCTGGACACCCAGGAGGCTACACCTTC
TRBJ2-2 | TRBV28 | TRBD2 | - | CASRIAGRGTGELFF | TGTGCCAGCAGGATAGCGGGGAGAGGAACCGGGGAGCTGTTTTTT
TRBJ2-4 | TRBV5-4 | - | - | CASSPGPGAKNIQYF | TGTGCCAGCAGCCCGGGTCCGGGGGCCAAAAACATTCAGTACTTC
TRBJ2-7 | TRBV18 | - | - | CASSPSNTRGGAYEQYF | TGTGCCAGCTCACCAAGTAACACCAGGGGGGGAGCCTACGAGCAGTACTTC
TRBJ2-3 | TRBV5-4 | - | - | CASSLGSSVSTDTQYF | TGTGCCAGCAGCTTGGGCTCTAGCGTTAGCACAGATACGCAGTATTTT
TRBJ1-2 | TRBV28 | - | - | CASSLWTGGVGNYGYTF | TGTGCCAGCAGTTTATGGACGGGGGGCGTGGGAAACTATGGCTACACCTTC
TRBJ1-4 | TRBV18 | - | - | CASSPRRTEKLFF | TGTGCCAGCTCACCGCGGCGAACAGAAAAACTGTTTTTT
TRBJ2-5 | TRBV4-3 | TRBD2 | - | CASSQGGLAGEETQYF | TGCGCCAGCAGCCAAGGGGGACTAGCGGGAGAAGAGACCCAGTACTTC
TRBJ2-1 | TRBV18 | - | - | CASSLWDHNEQFF | TGTGCCAGCTCATTGTGGGATCACAATGAGCAGTTCTTC
TRBJ1-2 | TRBV28 | TRBD1 | - | CASSLGQGAGGYTF | TGTGCCAGCAGTTTAGGGCAGGGGGCTGGGGGCTACACCTTC
TRBJ2-5 | TRBV19 | TRBD2 | - | CASSHRREAGETQYF | TGTGCCAGTAGTCACCGACGGGAAGCGGGGGAGACCCAGTACTTC
TRBJ2-1 | TRBV5-1 | - | - | CASTPANSYNEQFF | TGCGCCAGCACCCCTGCGAACTCCTACAATGAGCAGTTCTTC
TRBJ2-1 | TRBV4-1 | - | - | CASSQVIQDNEQFF | TGCGCCAGCAGCCAAGTCATTCAAGACAATGAGCAGTTCTTC
TRBJ1-1 | TRBV7-9 | - | - | CASSLALAVNTEAFF | TGTGCCAGCAGCTTAGCGCTGGCGGTCAACACTGAAGCTTTCTTT
TRBJ2-7 | TRBV9 | TRBD1 | - | CASSDPTGKNEQYF | TGTGCCAGCAGCGACCCGACAGGGAAGAACGAGCAGTACTTC
TRBJ2-3 | TRBV18 | TRBD1 | - | CASSTGQGLDTQYF | TGTGCCAGCTCAACGGGACAGGGGCTGGATACGCAGTATTTT
TRBJ2-1 | TRBV28 | - | - | CASSFLDEQFF | TGTGCCAGCAGTTTTCTCGATGAGCAGTTCTTC
TRBJ2-3 | TRBV20-1 | - | - | CSAGASDTQYF | TGCAGTGCCGGGGCGTCAGATACGCAGTATTTT
TRBJ2-4 | TRBV5-3 | - | - | CASRPTGDIQYF | TGTGCCAGCAGGCCAACAGGAGACATTCAGTACTTC
TRBJ2-2 | TRBV27 | - | - | CASSYSEPLTGELFF | TGTGCCAGCAGCTACTCTGAACCCCTCACCGGGGAGCTGTTTTTT
TRBJ2-7 | TRBV6-5 | - | - | CASSPGEPYEQYF | TGTGCCAGCAGTCCTGGGGAGCCCTACGAGCAGTACTTC
TRBJ2-5 | TRBV5-1 | - | - | CASSRSQETQYF | TGCGCCAGCAGCCGATCCCAAGAGACCCAGTACTTC
TRBJ1-1 | TRBV9 | - | - | CASSETDKGHPNTEAFF | TGTGCCAGCAGCGAGACAGACAAGGGACACCCGAACACTGAAGCTTTCTTT
TRBJ2-5 | TRBV27 | TRBD2 | - | CASPPGTSEGGEQYF | TGTGCCAGCCCCCCCGGGACTAGCGAGGGAGGGGAGCAGTACTTC
TRBJ2-3 | TRBV10-2 | - | - | CATQPGDTDTQYF | TGCGCCACCCAACCGGGAGACACAGATACGCAGTATTTT
TRBJ2-1 | TRBV13 | - | - | CASSLVRNGEQFF | TGTGCCAGCAGCTTAGTGAGGAATGGTGAGCAGTTCTTC
TRBJ2-1 | TRBV5-4 | - | once | CASSLLGRSSYNEQFF | TGTGCCAGCAGCTTGTTAGGGAGGAGCTCCTACAATGAGCAGTTCTTC
TRBJ1-6 | TRBV6-5 | - | - | CASSSELSSYNSPLHF | TGTGCCAGCAGTTCAGAGTTGAGCTCCTATAATTCACCCCTCCACTTT